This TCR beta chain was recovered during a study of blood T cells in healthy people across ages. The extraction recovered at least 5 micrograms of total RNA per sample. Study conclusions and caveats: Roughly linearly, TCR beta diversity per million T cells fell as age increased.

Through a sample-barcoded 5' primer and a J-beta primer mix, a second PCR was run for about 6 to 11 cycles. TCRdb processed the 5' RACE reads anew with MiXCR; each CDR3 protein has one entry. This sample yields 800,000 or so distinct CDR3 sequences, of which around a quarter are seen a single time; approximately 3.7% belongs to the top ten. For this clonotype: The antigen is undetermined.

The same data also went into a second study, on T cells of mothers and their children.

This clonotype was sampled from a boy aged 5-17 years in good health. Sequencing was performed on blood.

CDR3 sequence (DNA): TGCAGCGTTGTACTAGCGGGAGGGTCCTACAATGAGCAGTTCTTC. This encodes CSVVLAGGSYNEQFF. This chain uses TRBV29-1 with TRBJ2-1, with 13 bases aligning to TRBD2. The CDR3 consists of 15 residues. V trimming: 4 bases; J trimming: 1 base; junction bases outside the gene matches: 1. Germline V CDR1 and CDR2: SQVTM, ANQGSEA.